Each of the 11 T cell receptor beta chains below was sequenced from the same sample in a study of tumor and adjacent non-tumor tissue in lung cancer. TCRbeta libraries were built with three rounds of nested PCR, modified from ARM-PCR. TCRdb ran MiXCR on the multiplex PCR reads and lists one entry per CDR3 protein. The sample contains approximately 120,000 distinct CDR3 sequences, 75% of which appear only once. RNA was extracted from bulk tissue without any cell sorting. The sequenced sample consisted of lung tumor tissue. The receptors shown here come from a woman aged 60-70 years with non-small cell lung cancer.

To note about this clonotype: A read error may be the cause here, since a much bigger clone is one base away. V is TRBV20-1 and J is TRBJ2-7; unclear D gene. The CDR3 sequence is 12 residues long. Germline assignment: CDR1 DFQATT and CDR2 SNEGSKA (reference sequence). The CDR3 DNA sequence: TGCACTGCTAGTGTGGTTTCCTACGAGCAGTACTTC. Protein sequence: CTASVVSYEQYF.

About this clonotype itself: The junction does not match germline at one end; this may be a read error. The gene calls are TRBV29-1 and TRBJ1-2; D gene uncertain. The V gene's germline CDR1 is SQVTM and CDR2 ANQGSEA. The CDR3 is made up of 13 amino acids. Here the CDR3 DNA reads TGCAGTGTTGGGGAGGAGATTTTTAATGGCTACACCTTC. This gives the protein CSVGEEIFNGYTF.

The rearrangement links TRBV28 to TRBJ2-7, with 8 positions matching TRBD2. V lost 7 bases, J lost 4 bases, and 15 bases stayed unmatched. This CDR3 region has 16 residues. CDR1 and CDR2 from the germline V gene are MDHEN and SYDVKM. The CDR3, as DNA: TGTGCCAGCACCTCCCCGGGGGGGTGCAGCTCATACGAGCAGTACTTC. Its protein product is CASTSPGGCSSYEQYF. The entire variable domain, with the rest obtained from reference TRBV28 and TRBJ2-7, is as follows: DVKVTQSSRYLVKRTGEKVFLECVQDMDHENMFWYRQDPGLGLRLIYFSYDVKMKEKGDIPEGYSVSREKKERFSLILESASTNQTSMYLCASTSPGGCSSYEQYFGPGTRLTVT.

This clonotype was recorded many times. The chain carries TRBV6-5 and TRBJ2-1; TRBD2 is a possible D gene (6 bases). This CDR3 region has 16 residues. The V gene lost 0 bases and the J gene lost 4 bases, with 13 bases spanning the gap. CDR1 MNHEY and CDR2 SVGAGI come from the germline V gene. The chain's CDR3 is CASSYSGSGLYNEQFF. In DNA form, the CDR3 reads TGTGCCAGCAGTTACTCGGGGAGCGGACTATACAATGAGCAGTTCTTC.

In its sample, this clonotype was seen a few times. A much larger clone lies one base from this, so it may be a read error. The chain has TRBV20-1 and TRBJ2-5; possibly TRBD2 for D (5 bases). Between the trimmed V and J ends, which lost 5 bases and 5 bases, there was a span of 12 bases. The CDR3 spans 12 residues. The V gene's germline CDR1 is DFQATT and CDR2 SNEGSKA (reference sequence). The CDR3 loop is CSAHIGVETQYF. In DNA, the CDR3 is TGCAGTGCTCATATCGGGGTTGAGACCCAGTACTTC.

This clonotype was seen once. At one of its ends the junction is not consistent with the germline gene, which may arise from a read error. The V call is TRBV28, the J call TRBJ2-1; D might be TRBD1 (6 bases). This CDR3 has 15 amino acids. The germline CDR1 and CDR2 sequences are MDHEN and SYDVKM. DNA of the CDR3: TGTGCCAGCAGTTTTGGGGGCTTTAACTACATTGAGCTGTTCTTC. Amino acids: CASSFGGFNYIELFF. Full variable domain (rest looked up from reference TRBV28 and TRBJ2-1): DVKVTQSSRYLVKRTGEKVFLECVQDMDHENMFWYRQDPGLGLRLIYFSYDVKMKEKGDIPEGYSVSREKKERFSLILESASTNQTSMYLCASSFGGFNYIELFFGPGTRLTVL.

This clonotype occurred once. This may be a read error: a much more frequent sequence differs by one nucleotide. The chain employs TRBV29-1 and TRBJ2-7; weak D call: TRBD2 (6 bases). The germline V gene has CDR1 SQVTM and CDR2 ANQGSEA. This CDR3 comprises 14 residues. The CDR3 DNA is TGCAGCGTTGAAGGGGGGGAAGCCGTCTACGATCAGTACTTC. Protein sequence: CSVEGGEAVYDQYF.

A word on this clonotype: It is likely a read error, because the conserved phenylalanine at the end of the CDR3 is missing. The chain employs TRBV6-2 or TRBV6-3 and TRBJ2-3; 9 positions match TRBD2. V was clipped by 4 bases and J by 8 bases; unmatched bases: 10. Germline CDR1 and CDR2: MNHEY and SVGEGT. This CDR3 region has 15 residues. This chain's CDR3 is CASSSGGGAPATQYY. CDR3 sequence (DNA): TGTGCCAGCAGTTCGGGCGGGGGGGCCCCAGCTACGCAGTATTAT.

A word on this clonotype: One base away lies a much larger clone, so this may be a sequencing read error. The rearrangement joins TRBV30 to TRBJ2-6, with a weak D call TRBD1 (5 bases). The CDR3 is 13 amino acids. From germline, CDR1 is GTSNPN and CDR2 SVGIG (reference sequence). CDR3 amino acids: CAWMTSGADVLTF. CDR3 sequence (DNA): TGTGCCTGGATGACCTCTGGGGCCGACGTCCTGACTTTC.

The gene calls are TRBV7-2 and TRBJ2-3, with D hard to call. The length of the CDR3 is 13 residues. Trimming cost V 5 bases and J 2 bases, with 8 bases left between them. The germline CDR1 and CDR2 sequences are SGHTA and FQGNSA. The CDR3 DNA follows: TGTGCCAGCAGCCCTGTATTCACAGATACGCAGTATTTT. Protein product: CASSPVFTDTQYF.

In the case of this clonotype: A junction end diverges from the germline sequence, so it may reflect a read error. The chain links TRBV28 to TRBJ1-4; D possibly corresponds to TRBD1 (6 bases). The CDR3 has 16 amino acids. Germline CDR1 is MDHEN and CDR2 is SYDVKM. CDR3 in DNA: TGTGTCAGCAGTTTTGTCGGGGGGACATGGAATGAAAAACTGTTTTTT. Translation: CVSSFVGGTWNEKLFF.